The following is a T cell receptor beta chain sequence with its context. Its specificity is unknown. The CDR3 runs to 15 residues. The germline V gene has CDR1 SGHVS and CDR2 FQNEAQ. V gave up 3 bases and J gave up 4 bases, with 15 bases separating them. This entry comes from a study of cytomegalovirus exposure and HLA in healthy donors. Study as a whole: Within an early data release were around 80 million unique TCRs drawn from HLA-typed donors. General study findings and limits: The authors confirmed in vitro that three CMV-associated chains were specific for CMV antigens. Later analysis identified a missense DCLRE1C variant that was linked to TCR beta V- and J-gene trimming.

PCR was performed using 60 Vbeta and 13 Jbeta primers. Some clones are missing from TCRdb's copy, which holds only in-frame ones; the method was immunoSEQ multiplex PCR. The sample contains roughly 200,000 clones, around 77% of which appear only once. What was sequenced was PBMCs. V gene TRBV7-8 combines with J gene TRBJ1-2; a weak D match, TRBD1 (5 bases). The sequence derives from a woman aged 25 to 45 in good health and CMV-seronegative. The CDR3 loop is CASSLGPERGYGYTF. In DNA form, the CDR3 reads TGTGCCAGCAGCTTGGGTCCCGAAAGGGGCTATGGCTACACCTTC.